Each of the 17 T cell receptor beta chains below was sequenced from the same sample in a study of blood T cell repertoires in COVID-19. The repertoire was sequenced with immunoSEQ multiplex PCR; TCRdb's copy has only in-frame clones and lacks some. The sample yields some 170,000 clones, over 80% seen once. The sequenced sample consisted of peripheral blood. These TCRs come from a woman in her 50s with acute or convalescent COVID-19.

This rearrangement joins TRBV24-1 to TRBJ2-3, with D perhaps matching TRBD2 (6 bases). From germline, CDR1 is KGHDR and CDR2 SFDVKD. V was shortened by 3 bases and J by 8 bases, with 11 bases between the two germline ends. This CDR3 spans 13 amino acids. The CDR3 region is CATSDRNGGTQYF. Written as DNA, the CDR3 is TGTGCCACCAGTGATAGGAACGGGGGTACGCAGTATTTT.

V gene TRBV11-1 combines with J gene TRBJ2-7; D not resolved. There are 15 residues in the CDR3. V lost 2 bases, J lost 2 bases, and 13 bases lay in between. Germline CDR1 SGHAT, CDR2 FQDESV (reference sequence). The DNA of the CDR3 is TGTGCCAGCAGCTTAACAGTAGGTAGTACCTACGAGCAGTACTTC. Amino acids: CASSLTVGSTYEQYF.

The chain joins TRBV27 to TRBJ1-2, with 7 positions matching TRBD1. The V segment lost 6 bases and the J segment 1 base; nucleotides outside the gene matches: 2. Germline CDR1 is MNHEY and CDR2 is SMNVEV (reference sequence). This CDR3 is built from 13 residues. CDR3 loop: CASRRDSNYGYTF. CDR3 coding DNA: TGTGCCAGCAGGAGGGACAGTAACTATGGCTACACCTTC.

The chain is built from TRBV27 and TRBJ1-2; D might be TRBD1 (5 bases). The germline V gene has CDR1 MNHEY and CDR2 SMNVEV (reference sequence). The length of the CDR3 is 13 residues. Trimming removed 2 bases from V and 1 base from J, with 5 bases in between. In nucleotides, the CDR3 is TGTGCCAGCAGTTTAAGGGGTAACTATGGCTACACCTTC. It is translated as CASSLRGNYGYTF.

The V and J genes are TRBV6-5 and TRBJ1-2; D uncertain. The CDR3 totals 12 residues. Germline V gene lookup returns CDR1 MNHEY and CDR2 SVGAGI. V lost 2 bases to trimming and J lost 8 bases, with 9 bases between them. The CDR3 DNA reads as TGTGCCAGCAGTTACCTGAGAGAGGGCTACACCTTC. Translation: CASSYLREGYTF.

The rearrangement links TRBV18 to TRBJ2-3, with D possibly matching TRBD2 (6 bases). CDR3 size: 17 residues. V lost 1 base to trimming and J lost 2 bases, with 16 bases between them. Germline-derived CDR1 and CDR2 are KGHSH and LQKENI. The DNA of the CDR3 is TGTGCCAGCTCACCACGGGTGAACAAGCGGGTCACAGATACGCAGTATTTT. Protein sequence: CASSPRVNKRVTDTQYF.

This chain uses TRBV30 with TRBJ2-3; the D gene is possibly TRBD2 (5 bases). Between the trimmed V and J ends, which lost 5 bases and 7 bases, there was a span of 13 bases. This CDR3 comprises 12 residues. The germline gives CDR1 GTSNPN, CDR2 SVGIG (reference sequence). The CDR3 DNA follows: TGTGCCTGGTCATCTAGCCTTCATACGCAGTATTTT. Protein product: CAWSSSLHTQYF. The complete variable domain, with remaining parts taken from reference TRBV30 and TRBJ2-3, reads SQTIHQWPATLVQPVGSPLSLECTVEGTSNPNLYWYRQAAGRGLQLLFYSVGIGQISSEVPQNLSASRPQDRQFILSSKKLLLSDSGFYLCAWSSSLHTQYFGPGTRLTVL.

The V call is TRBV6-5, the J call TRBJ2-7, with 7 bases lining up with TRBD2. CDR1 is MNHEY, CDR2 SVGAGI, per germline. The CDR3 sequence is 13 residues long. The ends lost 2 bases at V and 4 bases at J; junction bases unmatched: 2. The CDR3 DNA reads TGTGCCAGCAGTTACCTCGGGGGGTACGAGCAGTACTTC. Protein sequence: CASSYLGGYEQYF.

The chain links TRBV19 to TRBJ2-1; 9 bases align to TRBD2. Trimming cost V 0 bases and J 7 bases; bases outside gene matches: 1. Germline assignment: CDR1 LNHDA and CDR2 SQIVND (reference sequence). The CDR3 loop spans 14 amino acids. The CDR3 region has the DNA TGTGCCAGTAGTATAGAAAGCGGGAGGAATGAGCAGTTCTTC. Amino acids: CASSIESGRNEQFF.

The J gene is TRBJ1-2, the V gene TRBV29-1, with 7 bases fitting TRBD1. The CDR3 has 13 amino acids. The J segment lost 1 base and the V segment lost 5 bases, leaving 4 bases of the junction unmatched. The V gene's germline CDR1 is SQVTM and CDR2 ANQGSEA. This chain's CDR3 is CSVSQGSNYGYTF. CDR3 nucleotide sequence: TGCAGCGTTTCACAGGGGAGTAACTATGGCTACACCTTC.

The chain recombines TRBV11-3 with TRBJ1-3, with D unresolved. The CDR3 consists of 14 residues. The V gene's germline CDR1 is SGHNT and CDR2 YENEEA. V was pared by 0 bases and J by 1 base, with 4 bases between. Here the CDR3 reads CASSLDPSGNTIYF. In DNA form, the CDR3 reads TGTGCCAGCAGCTTAGACCCATCTGGAAACACCATATATTTT.

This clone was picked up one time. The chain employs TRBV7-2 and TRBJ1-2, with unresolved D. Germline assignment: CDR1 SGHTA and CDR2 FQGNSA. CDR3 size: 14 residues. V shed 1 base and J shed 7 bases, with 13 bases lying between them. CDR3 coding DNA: TGTGCCAGCAGCTTAGGTGGTCAGGCTTTTGGCTACACCTTC. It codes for CASSLGGQAFGYTF.

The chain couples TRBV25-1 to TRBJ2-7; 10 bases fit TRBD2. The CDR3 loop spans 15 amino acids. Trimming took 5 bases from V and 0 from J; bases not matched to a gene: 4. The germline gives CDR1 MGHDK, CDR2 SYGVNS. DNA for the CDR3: TGTGCCAGCAGTAGCCTAGCGGGAGCCTCCTACGAGCAGTACTTC. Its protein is CASSSLAGASYEQYF.

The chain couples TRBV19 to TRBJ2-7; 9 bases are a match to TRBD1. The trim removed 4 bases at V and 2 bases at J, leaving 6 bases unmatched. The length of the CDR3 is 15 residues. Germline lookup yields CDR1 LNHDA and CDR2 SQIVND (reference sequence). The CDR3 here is CASSTPGTGTYEQYF. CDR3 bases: TGTGCCAGTAGTACCCCCGGGACAGGGACCTACGAGCAGTACTTC.

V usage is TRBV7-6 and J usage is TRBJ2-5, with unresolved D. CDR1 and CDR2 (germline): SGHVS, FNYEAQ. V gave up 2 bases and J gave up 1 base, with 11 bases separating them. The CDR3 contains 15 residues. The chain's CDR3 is CASSLSLPIQETQYF. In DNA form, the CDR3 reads TGTGCCAGCAGCTTAAGCCTGCCCATCCAAGAGACCCAGTACTTC.

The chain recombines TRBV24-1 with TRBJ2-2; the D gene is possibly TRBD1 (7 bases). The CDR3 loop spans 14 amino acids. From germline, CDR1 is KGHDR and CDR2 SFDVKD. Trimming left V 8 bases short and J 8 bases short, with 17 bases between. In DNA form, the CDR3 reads TGTGCCACCAAGGAACAGACAGGGACTGGGGAGCTGTTTTTT. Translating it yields CATKEQTGTGELFF.

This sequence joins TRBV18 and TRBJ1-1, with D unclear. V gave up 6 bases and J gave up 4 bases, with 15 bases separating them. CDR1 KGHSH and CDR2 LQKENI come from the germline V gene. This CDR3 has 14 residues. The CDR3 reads CASSSERGGTEAFF. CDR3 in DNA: TGTGCCAGCTCCTCCGAGCGGGGTGGCACTGAAGCTTTCTTT.